What follows are 21 T cell receptor beta chains derived from one specimen sequenced in a study of blood T cell repertoires in COVID-19. TCRdb's copy holds only in-frame clones and misses some; the assay was immunoSEQ multiplex PCR. Among about 180,000 clones listed, about nine tenths were seen once. Source material: peripheral blood. The receptors derive from a woman aged 25 to 39 with acute or convalescent COVID-19.

The genes are TRBV6-2 or TRBV6-3 and TRBJ1-2, with D hard to call. Germline assignment: CDR1 MNHEY and CDR2 SVGEGT. The CDR3 contains 13 residues. Deletions cut 2 bases from V and 4 bases from J, with 8 bases between. The CDR3 region has the DNA TGTGCCAGCAGTTACCGGGAACCCTATGGCTACACCTTC. Translated: CASSYREPYGYTF.

This chain links TRBV5-1 with TRBJ2-7; 12 positions agree with TRBD2. Trimming took 0 bases from V and 7 from J; bases not matched to a gene: 5. This CDR3 spans 15 amino acids. From germline, CDR1 is SGHRS and CDR2 YFSETQ. The CDR3 DNA reads as TGCGCCAGCAGCTTGGATCTAGCGGGAGGGCCAGAGCAGTACTTC. Protein sequence: CASSLDLAGGPEQYF.

This sequence joins TRBV6-5 and TRBJ2-1; D gene ambiguous. From germline, CDR1 is MNHEY and CDR2 SVGAGI. The CDR3 spans 14 residues. Trimming took 8 bases from V and 4 from J, leaving 15 bases between them. This CDR3 reads CASFNPLQYNEQFF. The CDR3 DNA reads TGTGCCAGCTTTAACCCCCTACAGTACAATGAGCAGTTCTTC.

The chain carries TRBV27 and TRBJ1-1; D possibly corresponds to TRBD1 (5 bases). CDR3 length: 12 residues. Deletions cut 7 bases from V and 7 bases from J, with 13 bases between. Germline CDR1 and CDR2: MNHEY and SMNVEV (reference sequence). Written as DNA, the CDR3 is TGTGCCAGCACAGGGCCGGGAGTTGAAGCTTTCTTT. This encodes CASTGPGVEAFF.

The chain recombines TRBV4-1 with TRBJ2-1; 7 nucleotides match TRBD2. CDR3 length: 15 amino acids. V gave up 1 base and J gave up 2 bases; unmatched junction bases: 2. The germline V gene encodes CDR1 MGHRA and CDR2 YSYEKL. The CDR3 sequence is CASSQGTSAYNEQFF. The CDR3 nucleotides read TGCGCCAGCAGCCAAGGAACTAGCGCCTACAATGAGCAGTTCTTC.

The V call is TRBV11-2, the J call TRBJ1-4; TRBD1 is a possible D gene (5 bases). The CDR3 extends over 16 amino acids. Trimming pared 0 bases from V and 7 bases from J, leaving 15 bases between. The germline gives CDR1 SGHAT, CDR2 FQNNGV. The CDR3 coding sequence is TGTGCCAGCAGCTTAGAAGGCGGGGCAGGGAGTGAAAAACTGTTTTTT. Its translation: CASSLEGGAGSEKLFF.

The rearrangement uses TRBV2 and TRBJ2-1; the match to TRBD2 covers 13 bases. Unmatched junction bases numbered 6, after V lost 6 bases and J lost 7 bases. Germline CDR1 reads SNHLY; CDR2 reads FYNNEI. This CDR3 has 15 amino acids. CDR3: CASRPGLAGINEQFF. The CDR3 coding sequence is TGTGCCAGCAGACCGGGACTAGCGGGAATAAATGAGCAGTTCTTC.

V and J are TRBV5-6 and TRBJ2-5; D remains ambiguous. Germline CDR1 reads SGHDT; CDR2 reads YYEEEE. Trimming took 4 bases from V and 0 from J, leaving 7 bases between them. This CDR3 contains 13 residues. DNA for the CDR3: TGTGCCAGCAGCATAGTTCACCAAGAGACCCAGTACTTC. Protein product: CASSIVHQETQYF.

This chain uses TRBV18 with TRBJ2-7, with 9 positions matching TRBD1. Germline values: CDR1 KGHSH, CDR2 LQKENI. The CDR3 has 14 residues. J was trimmed by 5 bases and V by 3 bases; bases with no gene match: 5. The CDR3 protein is CASSPGTGIHEQYF. Here the CDR3 DNA reads TGTGCCAGCTCACCCGGGACAGGGATCCACGAGCAGTACTTC. Full variable domain (remainder filled in from reference TRBV18 and TRBJ2-7): NAGVMQNPRHLVRRRGQEARLRCSPMKGHSHVYWYRQLPEEGLKFMVYLQKENIIDESGMPKERFSAEFPKEGPSILRIQQVVRGDSAAYFCASSPGTGIHEQYFGPGTRLTVT.

This clone was observed a single time. The chain has TRBV7-2 and TRBJ1-2; unclear D gene. V lost 0 bases and J lost 4, with 6 bases in between. CDR3 length: 13 residues. Looked up from germline, CDR1 is SGHTA and CDR2 is FQGNSA. CDR3 region: CASSLAGIYGYTF. The CDR3 DNA follows: TGTGCCAGCAGCTTAGCCGGGATCTATGGCTACACCTTC.

The V call is TRBV6-1, the J call TRBJ2-7; maybe TRBD2 (6 bases). Trimming took off 1 base at V and 7 bases at J, with 14 bases between the two ends. This CDR3 has 14 residues. Looked up from germline, CDR1 is MNHNS and CDR2 is SASEGT. In DNA, the CDR3 is TGTGCCAGCAGTGAAGTTGTGGGGGGTTGGGAGCAGTACTTC. Translated, it gives CASSEVVGGWEQYF.

The V and J genes are TRBV10-3 and TRBJ1-1; TRBD1 might be the D (5 bases). The ends were cut back, 3 bases at V and 1 base at J, with 9 bases in the middle. CDR3 length equals 14 residues. Germline-derived CDR1 and CDR2 are ENHRY and SYGVKD. DNA of the CDR3: TGTGCCATCAGTGACTGGGGCGGGAACACTGAAGCTTTCTTT. This encodes CAISDWGGNTEAFF.

This chain uses TRBV5-5 with TRBJ2-3; unclear D gene. Germline V CDR1 and CDR2: SGHKS, YYEKEE (reference sequence). V shed 0 bases and J shed 0 bases, with 14 bases lying between them. CDR3 length equals 17 residues. As DNA, the CDR3 is TGTGCCAGCAGCTTGGCCCGAACTCTTACTAGCACAGATACGCAGTATTTT. It is translated as CASSLARTLTSTDTQYF.

This sequence joins TRBV5-6 and TRBJ1-2; 9 nucleotides match TRBD1. The junction had 9 bases not matched to a gene; V was cut back by 4 bases and J by 8 bases. CDR3 length: 14 amino acids. CDR1 is SGHDT, CDR2 YYEEEE, per germline. The CDR3 DNA is TGTGCCAGCAGCCTCCGGGGGACAGGGATCGGCTACACCTTC. Its translation is CASSLRGTGIGYTF.

This clone was picked up one time. The chain joins TRBV5-4 to TRBJ2-5; D is unclear. Germline CDR1 SGHNT, CDR2 YYREEE (reference sequence). The CDR3 runs to 13 residues. Trimming removed 4 bases from V and 7 bases from J, with 14 bases in between. Here the CDR3 reads CASSLQISGTQYF. CDR3 DNA sequence: TGTGCCAGCAGCCTGCAGATTTCGGGGACCCAGTACTTC.

The J gene is TRBJ2-1, the V gene TRBV14; perhaps TRBD1 as D (5 bases). The length of the CDR3 is 12 residues. Trimming shortened V by 5 bases and J by 12 bases, and 14 bases separated the two germline ends. Germline V CDR1 and CDR2: SGHDN, FVKESK. The CDR3 loop is CASSKSRVRQFF. CDR3 in DNA: TGTGCCAGCAGCAAATCCAGGGTTAGGCAGTTCTTC.

The CDR3 is CASSYSTGQGSYEQYF. The CDR3 nucleotides read TGTGCCAGCAGTTACTCGACAGGGCAGGGCTCCTACGAGCAGTACTTC. This chain connects TRBV6-5 to TRBJ2-7, with 7 bases fitting TRBD1. Germline loops: CDR1 MNHEY, CDR2 SVGAGI. V gave up 0 bases and J gave up 0 bases; unmatched junction bases: 5. CDR3 length: 16 amino acids.

The J gene is TRBJ2-1, the V gene TRBV2; D may be TRBD2 (5 bases). Germline V gene sequence: CDR1 SNHLY, CDR2 FYNNEI. V dropped 8 bases and J dropped 4 bases, with 18 bases sitting between them. This CDR3 has 15 amino acids. CDR3 sequence reads: CASQTVGGFYNEQFF. CDR3 DNA: TGTGCCAGCCAGACGGTTGGCGGGTTTTACAATGAGCAGTTCTTC.

This chain connects TRBV18 to TRBJ2-7, with 11 bases identical to TRBD2. Germline CDR1 is KGHSH and CDR2 is LQKENI. The CDR3 is 15 amino acids. The V gene end was trimmed by 2 bases and the J gene end by 3 bases; junction bases not matched to a gene: 3. The CDR3 reads CASSPGTSGLYEQYF. The CDR3 DNA reads as TGTGCCAGCTCACCAGGGACTAGCGGACTCTACGAGCAGTACTTC.

This clone was recorded a few times. This sequence joins TRBV11-3 and TRBJ2-3, with D maybe TRBD2 (6 bases). The CDR3 spans 15 residues. Germline V lookup: CDR1 SGHNT, CDR2 YENEEA. The germline V and J ends were trimmed by 1 base and 0 bases, with 8 bases remaining between them. Written as DNA, the CDR3 is TGTGCCAGCAGCTTAGGACTAGGCAGCACAGATACGCAGTATTTT. Translated: CASSLGLGSTDTQYF.

V is TRBV28 and J is TRBJ1-1; possible D gene TRBD1, 6 bases. The CDR3 is 11 amino acids. Looked up from germline, CDR1 is MDHEN and CDR2 is SYDVKM. V was shortened by 6 bases and J by 13 bases, with 15 bases between the two germline ends. CDR3 region: CASSGNRVGFF. The CDR3 region has the DNA TGTGCCAGCAGCGGCAACAGGGTAGGTTTCTTT. The complete variable domain, with remaining parts taken from reference TRBV28 and TRBJ1-1, reads DVKVTQSSRYLVKRTGEKVFLECVQDMDHENMFWYRQDPGLGLRLIYFSYDVKMKEKGDIPEGYSVSREKKERFSLILESASTNQTSMYLCASSGNRVGFFGQGTRLTVV.